The clone carrying this T cell receptor beta chain was detected ten times or more. Amplification of TCR beta CDR3 regions used RNA as the template. In the first-round RT-PCR of the TCR CDR3, the HTBI primer set was used. TCRdb used MiXCR to reprocess the multiplex PCR reads, holding one entry per CDR3 protein. The table has roughly 150,000 distinct CDR3 sequences, 9.4% seen once. The data are from a study of T cells in Graves' hyperthyroidism and ophthalmopathy. V lost 2 bases to trimming and J lost 4 bases, with 14 bases between them. Germline CDR1 and CDR2: MDHEN and SYDVKM. CDR3 length: 15 residues. Aged 18 to 65, the patients had hyperthyroidism that was newly diagnosed and had lasted under 2 months.

Sequencing used blood. V gene TRBV28 combines with J gene TRBJ1-1; maybe TRBD1 (5 bases). The clonotype originates from a woman aged 18-30 years with Graves' hyperthyroidism that later progressed to Graves' ophthalmopathy. In DNA, the CDR3 is TGTGCCAGCAGTTTAAGGATACGGGGGGGCACTGAAGCTTTCTTT. Protein sequence: CASSLRIRGGTEAFF. The full variable domain, rest sourced from reference TRBV28 and TRBJ1-1, is DVKVTQSSRYLVKRTGEKVFLECVQDMDHENMFWYRQDPGLGLRLIYFSYDVKMKEKGDIPEGYSVSREKKERFSLILESASTNQTSMYLCASSLRIRGGTEAFFGQGTRLTVV.